Sequencing of this T cell receptor beta chain was carried out in a study of early T cells in non-severe SARS-CoV-2 infection. Study at large: Chains stayed unpaired after sequencing of bulk RNA from unsorted whole blood.

V lost 6 bases, J lost 5 bases, and 8 bases lay in between. This CDR3 is 13 amino acids long. The germline gives CDR1 MNHEY, CDR2 SVGAGI. Whole-study results and caveats: Private and CD4 specificities were missed by VDJdb matching, skewed to anti-spike CD8.

In the library, individual cDNA molecules carried attached unique molecular identifiers. TCRdb analysed the 5' RACE reads with MiXCR anew, one entry per CDR3 protein. Here the sample spans roughly 100,000 distinct CDR3 sequences, under 15% being singletons. This clonotype has at least ten counts. What it binds is unknown. Sample: whole blood. This chain uses TRBV6-5 with TRBJ1-6; D gene uncertain. This clonotype was sampled from an adult who was a healthcare worker with PCR-confirmed SARS-CoV-2 infection or an uninfected control (not recorded which). Written as DNA, the CDR3 is TGTGCCAGCAGCCTAGAGCATAATTCACCCCTCCACTTT. Its translation is CASSLEHNSPLHF.